The entry that follows covers one T cell receptor (beta chain) sequence. Its specificity is unknown. The same CDR3 also results from other DNA sequences found in this sample. Treatment reported: over 15 received Ad26.COV2.S at low or high dose, single or two shots; several received placebo; per-sample allocation not given. Day 63 after the first injection of vaccine or placebo was the sampling time. The donor was a Boston adult aged 18-55 years. CDR3 length: 12 residues. Trimming removed 1 base at V and 3 bases at J, with 4 bases between. Looked up from germline, CDR1 is SGHAT and CDR2 is FQNNGV. Data came from immunoSEQ multiplex PCR; TCRdb stores just in-frame clones and leaves some out. The sample has 430,000 or so clones; 75% to 95% are singletons. This specimen comes from a study of Ad26.COV2.S vaccination and SARS-CoV-2 variants. As for the study in general: Among those in the COV1001 Ad26.COV2.S trial arm was the donor.

Study-level results: It is possible that the TCR breadth and depth analyses underestimated the total T cell responses.

The starting material was peripheral blood, obtained in a trial of Ad26.COV2.S vaccine versus placebo. The receptor's source is a person between 18 and 65 years old who received the Ad26.COV2.S COVID-19 vaccine or a placebo. V is TRBV11-2 and J is TRBJ2-7; unclear D gene. The CDR3 coding sequence is TGTGCCAGCAGCTTAGCTAGCTACGAGCAGTACTTC. Residues: CASSLASYEQYF. The full variable domain, in which reference TRBV11-2 and TRBJ2-7 provide the parts outside the CDR3, is EAGVAQSPRYKIIEKRQSVAFWCNPISGHATLYWYQQILGQGPKLLIQFQNNGVVDDSQLPKDRFSAERLKGVDSTLKIQPAKLEDSAVYLCASSLASYEQYFGPGTRLTVT.